The rows below give T cell receptor beta chains drawn from one sample of a study of regulatory T cells in long-lasting Graves disease. TCRdb processed the multiplex PCR reads anew with MiXCR; each CDR3 protein has one entry. The sample holds roughly 500,000 distinct CDR3 sequences, more than 10% seen once. This sample was also put to use in a study of T cells in Graves' hyperthyroidism and ophthalmopathy.

The sample consisted of peripheral blood mononuclear cells (PBMCs), taken at new diagnosis, from a patient treated with antithyroid drugs. The receptors were sampled from a woman aged 30 to 39 with Graves disease. Both conserved end residues are part of each CDR3. D genes are given only for firm matches. The size entry is marked missing in some rows and otherwise reads once, few, many or a size class.

D,J,V,size,CDR3,DNA
.,TRBJ1-2,TRBV2,many,CASSETVLRLLNYGYTF,TGTGCCAGCAGTGAAACAGTCCTCAGATTGCTTAACTATGGCTACACCTTC
.,TRBJ1-4,TRBV6-1,many,CASRLGVIGEKLFF,TGTGCCAGCAGATTGGGGGTTATAGGTGAAAAACTGTTTTTT
.,TRBJ1-5,TRBV19,few,CASSMGSGVNQPQHF,TGTGCCAGTAGTATGGGTTCAGGGGTCAATCAGCCCCAGCATTTT
.,TRBJ1-2,TRBV29-1,.,CSAPDGHEGYGYTF,TGCAGCGCCCCGGACGGCCACGAAGGATATGGCTACACCTTC
.,TRBJ2-7,TRBV7-2,few,CASSQELYEQYF,TGTGCCAGCAGCCAGGAGCTCTACGAGCAGTACTTC
.,TRBJ1-1,TRBV5-6,many,CASSLWSNQRGIMNTEAFF,TGTGCCAGCAGCTTGTGGTCTAACCAACGGGGGATTATGAACACTGAAGCTTTCTTT
TRBD1,TRBJ1-1,TRBV19,many,CATQKRGGADTEAFF,TGTGCCACCCAAAAGCGAGGGGGCGCAGACACTGAAGCTTTCTTT
.,TRBJ2-5,TRBV11-3,many,CASSSSGQIQETQYF,TGTGCCAGCAGCTCGAGCGGCCAGATCCAAGAGACCCAGTACTTC
TRBD1,TRBJ2-2,TRBV12-3/TRBV12-4,many,CASKDRGQDTGELFF,TGTGCCAGCAAAGACAGGGGGCAAGACACCGGGGAGCTGTTTTTT
.,TRBJ1-5,TRBV10-1,.,CASKGEFVGSNQPQHF,TGCGCCAGCAAGGGGGAGTTTGTGGGTAGCAATCAGCCCCAGCATTTT
.,TRBJ2-4,TRBV12-3/TRBV12-4,many,CASSLGQGGAKNIQYF,TGTGCCAGCAGCCTCGGGCAGGGGGGCGCCAAAAACATTCAGTACTTC
.,TRBJ2-1,TRBV24-1,many,CATSAVTRVEQFF,TGTGCCACCAGTGCTGTGACTAGAGTTGAGCAGTTCTTC
.,TRBJ1-2,TRBV20-1,.,CSARDPAQATYGYTF,TGCAGTGCTAGAGATCCGGCACAGGCTACCTATGGCTACACCTTC
.,TRBJ1-5,TRBV6-2/TRBV6-3,few,CASGGAVYPDQPQHF,TGTGCCAGCGGAGGGGCCGTCTACCCTGATCAGCCCCAGCATTTT
.,TRBJ1-1,TRBV4-1,.,CASSQRVLGGRPAFF,TGCGCCAGCAGCCAAAGGGTTCTGGGGGGCAGGCCAGCTTTCTTT
TRBD2,TRBJ2-1,TRBV15,.,CATSRDPTSGSYNEQFF,TGTGCCACCAGCAGAGATCCAACTAGCGGGAGTTACAATGAGCAGTTCTTC
.,TRBJ2-4,TRBV28,many,CASSRETETKNIQYF,TGTGCCAGCAGTCGGGAAACCGAGACCAAAAACATTCAGTACTTC
.,TRBJ1-1,TRBV11-1,many,CASTHSRARARAFF,TGTGCCAGCACCCATAGTCGGGCCCGGGCCAGGGCTTTCTTT
.,TRBJ2-1,TRBV11-3,.,CASSYAIGYDEQFF,TGTGCCAGCAGCTACGCGATCGGGTATGATGAGCAGTTCTTC
TRBD2,TRBJ2-5,TRBV9,many,CASSVGEGEETQYF,TGTGCCAGCAGCGTAGGGGAGGGCGAAGAGACCCAGTACTTC
.,TRBJ2-5,TRBV2,many,CATGTPRIQETQYF,TGTGCCACCGGGACTCCCAGGATCCAAGAGACCCAGTACTTC
.,TRBJ1-1,TRBV11-2,many,CASSLGAPDAFF,TGTGCCAGCAGCTTAGGTGCCCCAGATGCTTTCTTT
TRBD2,TRBJ2-1,TRBV28,few,CASSLRLAGVHYNEQFF,TGTGCCAGCAGTTTAAGACTAGCGGGAGTACATTACAATGAGCAGTTCTTC
TRBD1,TRBJ1-2,TRBV20-1,.,CSARDRTGGYYGYTF,TGCAGTGCTAGAGACCGGACAGGGGGCTACTATGGCTACACCTTC
.,TRBJ1-2,TRBV27,many,CASSQDTGSNGYTF,TGTGCCAGCAGCCAGGACACCGGCAGTAATGGCTACACCTTC
.,TRBJ2-4,TRBV10-2,few,CASSDPGALAKNIQYF,TGCGCCAGCAGTGACCCAGGGGCCCTAGCCAAAAACATTCAGTACTTC
TRBD2,TRBJ2-3,TRBV5-1,many,CASSLAGSGRSDTQYF,TGCGCCAGCAGCTTGGCAGGTAGCGGGAGGTCAGATACGCAGTATTTT
.,TRBJ1-5,TRBV10-3,many,CAIGSGGAGQPQHF,TGCGCCATCGGGTCGGGGGGGGCTGGGCAGCCCCAGCATTTT
.,TRBJ2-1,TRBV28,many,CASRPWDSGGQNEQFF,TGTGCCAGCAGACCCTGGGACAGCGGGGGTCAGAATGAGCAGTTCTTC
.,TRBJ2-2,TRBV27,few,CASGWNTGELFF,TGTGCCAGCGGGTGGAACACCGGGGAGCTGTTTTTT
TRBD1,TRBJ1-2,TRBV12-3/TRBV12-4,many,CASSSYRGQGSVDYGYTF,TGTGCCAGCAGTTCATACCGGGGACAGGGCTCCGTAGACTATGGCTACACCTTC
TRBD1,TRBJ2-1,TRBV29-1,.,CSVITGTGGHQNEQFF,TGCAGCGTCATTACCGGGACAGGGGGCCACCAGAATGAGCAGTTCTTC
.,TRBJ1-2,TRBV7-9,many,CASSPGLYGYTF,TGTGCCAGCAGCCCAGGACTTTATGGCTACACCTTC
TRBD2,TRBJ2-1,TRBV19,.,CAGNPTSRGGHNEQFF,TGTGCCGGTAATCCCACGAGTCGGGGGGGCCACAATGAGCAGTTCTTC
.,TRBJ2-1,TRBV11-1,many,CASSLWSRDHNEQFF,TGTGCCAGCAGCTTGTGGTCCAGGGACCACAATGAGCAGTTCTTC
.,TRBJ2-1,TRBV11-2,many,CASSLFGSYNEQFF,TGTGCCAGCAGCTTATTCGGGAGCTACAATGAGCAGTTCTTC
TRBD2,TRBJ2-3,TRBV7-2,few,CASSLKAGGDTQYF,TGTGCCAGCAGCTTAAAAGCGGGGGGAGATACGCAGTATTTT